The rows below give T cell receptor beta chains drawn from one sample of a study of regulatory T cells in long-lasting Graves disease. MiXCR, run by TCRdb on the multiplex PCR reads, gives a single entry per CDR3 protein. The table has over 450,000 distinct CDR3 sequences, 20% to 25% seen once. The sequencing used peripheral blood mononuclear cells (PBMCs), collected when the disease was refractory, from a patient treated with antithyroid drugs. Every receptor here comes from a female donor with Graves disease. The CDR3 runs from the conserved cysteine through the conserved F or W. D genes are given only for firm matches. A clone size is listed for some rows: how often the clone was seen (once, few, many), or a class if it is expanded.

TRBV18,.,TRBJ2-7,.,TGTGCCAGCTCTCCCGGGACGGTGAACTACGAGCAGTACTTC,CASSPGTVNYEQYF
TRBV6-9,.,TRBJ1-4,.,TGTGCCAGCAGTTATGCCCGGGGGGACGCAACTAATGAAAAACTGTTTTTT,CASSYARGDATNEKLFF
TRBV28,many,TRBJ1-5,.,TGTGCCAGCAGTATCATGACAGAAATTAGCAATCAGCCCCAGCATTTT,CASSIMTEISNQPQHF
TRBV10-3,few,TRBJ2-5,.,TGTGCCATCAGTGGGGGGTACCAAGAGACCCAGTACTTC,CAISGGYQETQYF
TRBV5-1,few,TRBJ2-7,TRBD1,TGCGCCAGCAGCCCTAGAACAGGACAGGGGTCCTACGAGCAGTACTTC,CASSPRTGQGSYEQYF
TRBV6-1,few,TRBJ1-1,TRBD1,TGTGCCAGCAGTAGGGAGACAGGGACCATGAACACTGAAGCTTTCTTT,CASSRETGTMNTEAFF
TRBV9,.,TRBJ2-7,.,TGTGCCAGCAGTGCACCAGTTGGGGGCGAGCAGTACTTC,CASSAPVGGEQYF
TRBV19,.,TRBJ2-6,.,TGTGCCAGTACCTACCTCTCCTCTGGGGCCAACGTCCTGACTTTC,CASTYLSSGANVLTF
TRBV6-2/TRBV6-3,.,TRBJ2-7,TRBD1,TGTGCCAGCAGTTCACCTCAGGGGGCGCGGGAGCAGTACTTC,CASSSPQGAREQYF
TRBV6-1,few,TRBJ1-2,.,TGTGCCAGCAGCCACGGACAGAACTATGGCTACACCTTC,CASSHGQNYGYTF
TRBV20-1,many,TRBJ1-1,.,TGCAGTGCTAGAGATAGTGAATTGGGAGCTTTCTTT,CSARDSELGAFF
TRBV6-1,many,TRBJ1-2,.,TGTGCCAGCAGTCAAACGGGACATCGTAACTATGGCTACACCTTC,CASSQTGHRNYGYTF
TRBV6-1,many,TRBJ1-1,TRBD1,TGTGCCAGCAGCGCCCGCAGGGGGGAAGCTTTCTTT,CASSARRGEAFF
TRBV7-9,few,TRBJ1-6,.,TGTGCCAGCAGCCAAGGATCTTTTAATTCACCCCTCCACTTT,CASSQGSFNSPLHF
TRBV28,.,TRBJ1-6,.,TGTGCCAGCAGTTTGCAGGGGTCTAAGCTCCACTTT,CASSLQGSKLHF
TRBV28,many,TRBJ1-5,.,TGTGCCAGCACCGGGACACCGGACCAGCCCCAGCATTTT,CASTGTPDQPQHF
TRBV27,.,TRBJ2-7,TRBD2,TGTGCCAGCAGTTCCGCGAACGGGGGGGACCCGCGGGACGAGCAGTACTTC,CASSSANGGDPRDEQYF
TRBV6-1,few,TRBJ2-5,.,TGTGCCAGCAGCTCTCCCGGCCTGGTGGGGGAGACCCAGTACTTC,CASSSPGLVGETQYF
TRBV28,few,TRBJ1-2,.,TGTGCCAGCAGCGAACTCGGACAGAACCATGGCTACACCTTC,CASSELGQNHGYTF
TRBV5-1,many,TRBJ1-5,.,TGCGCCAGCAGTTGGTCGGGACACTTCAATCAGCCCCAGCATTTT,CASSWSGHFNQPQHF
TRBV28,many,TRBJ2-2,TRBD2,TGTGCCAGCGAGTCGGGGGGTAACACCGGGGAGCTGTTTTTT,CASESGGNTGELFF
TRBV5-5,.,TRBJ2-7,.,TGTGCCAGCAGCTTGGCACTGAACTACGAGCAGTACTTC,CASSLALNYEQYF
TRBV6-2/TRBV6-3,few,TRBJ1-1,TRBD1,TGTGCCAGCAGTTACGGGACAGGGGGAGCCACTGAAGCTTTCTTT,CASSYGTGGATEAFF
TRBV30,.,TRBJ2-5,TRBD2,TGTGCCTGGAGTGTGGAGCGGGAGGGCCGGGAGACCCAGTACTTC,CAWSVEREGRETQYF
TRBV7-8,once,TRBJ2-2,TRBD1,TGTGCCAGCAGCCTGACAGGGGGTGTGACCGGGGAGCTGTTTTTT,CASSLTGGVTGELFF
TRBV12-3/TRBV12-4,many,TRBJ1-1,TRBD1,TGTGCCAGCAGTTTGACAGGGCCCAATCCGGGCACTGAAGCTTTCTTT,CASSLTGPNPGTEAFF
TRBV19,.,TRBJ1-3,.,TGTGCCAGTAGTATCATAGACTCTGGAAACACCATATATTTT,CASSIIDSGNTIYF